These 13 T cell receptor beta chains came from one sample sequenced in a study of technical replicates of blood from several donors. Clones were read by immunoSEQ multiplex PCR, and TCRdb kept only the in-frame ones, dropping some. The data show around 60,000 clones, 85% to 95% seen once. The sequencing sample was made of PBMCs. The receptors originated from a human donor in good health. Some clones in this sample may be carry-over from other donors' samples.

This clone occurred once. The chain uses TRBV5-4 and TRBJ2-2; 9 bases map to TRBD1. From germline, CDR1 is SGHNT and CDR2 YYREEE (reference sequence). Trimming removed 3 bases from V and 4 bases from J; junction bases left unmatched: 7. This CDR3 is built from 16 residues. CDR3 nucleotide sequence: TGTGCCAGCAGCTCGGGACAGGGAACGGTCACCGGGGAGCTGTTTTTT. This encodes CASSSGQGTVTGELFF. Full variable domain (outside the CDR3, taken from reference TRBV5-4 and TRBJ2-2): ETGVTQSPTHLIKTRGQQVTLRCSSQSGHNTVSWYQQALGQGPQFIFQYYREEENGRGNFPPRFSGLQFPNYSSELNVNALELDDSALYLCASSSGQGTVTGELFFGEGSRLTVL.

The chain employs TRBV20-1 and TRBJ2-7, with D possibly matching TRBD2 (6 bases). Germline CDR1 and CDR2: DFQATT and SNEGSKA (reference sequence). CDR3 size: 11 residues. V lost 3 bases and J lost 6, with 9 bases in between. The CDR3 DNA is TGCAGTGCTAGTGCGGGGTTCGAGCAGTACTTC. Translated: CSASAGFEQYF.

The rearrangement joins TRBV27 to TRBJ1-1; 7 nucleotides agree with TRBD1. Germline V gene data show CDR1 as MNHEY and CDR2 as SMNVEV (reference sequence). The CDR3 is made up of 12 amino acids. J lost 7 bases, V lost 5 bases, and 4 bases had no gene match. CDR3 sequence (DNA): TGTGCCAGCAGTCAGCGACAGGGTGAAGCTTTCTTT. This gives the protein CASSQRQGEAFF.

The rearrangement links TRBV4-3 to TRBJ1-1, with TRBD1 as a possible D gene (5 bases). Germline lookup yields CDR1 LGHNA and CDR2 YSLEER. The V end lost 0 bases, the J end lost 6 bases, and 8 bases lay between the germline ends. The CDR3 is made up of 13 amino acids. In nucleotides, the CDR3 is TGCGCCAGCAGCCAAGAGGGGGGGGCTGAAGCTTTCTTT. This encodes CASSQEGGAEAFF.

The chain recombines TRBV5-4 with TRBJ1-2, with 9 bases that match TRBD1. Germline CDR1 reads SGHNT; CDR2 reads YYREEE (reference sequence). The CDR3 is 13 residues long. Trimming cost V 4 bases and J 6 bases; bases outside gene matches: 4. The CDR3 nucleotides read TGTGCCAGCAGCAATAACAGGGGGCATGGCTACACCTTC. Encoded protein: CASSNNRGHGYTF.

The gene calls are TRBV5-4 and TRBJ2-3, with D perhaps TRBD2 (6 bases). Trimming left V 2 bases short and J 4 bases short, with 17 bases between. The germline V gene encodes CDR1 SGHNT and CDR2 YYREEE (reference sequence). The CDR3 spans 16 residues. CDR3 sequence (DNA): TGTGCCAGCAGCTTTTTTACGGGAGCGATCTCAGATACGCAGTATTTT. This encodes CASSFFTGAISDTQYF.

The rearrangement uses TRBV6-6 and TRBJ2-5, with D possibly being TRBD1 (5 bases). This CDR3 region has 15 residues. Germline V gene data show CDR1 as MNHNY and CDR2 as SVGAGI (reference sequence). The ends were cut back, 6 bases at V and 2 bases at J, with 16 bases in the middle. The CDR3 sequence: CASSPTTVLQETQYF. The CDR3 region has the DNA TGTGCCAGCAGCCCAACGACAGTTCTTCAAGAGACCCAGTACTTC.

The chain recombines TRBV5-6 with TRBJ1-1; possibly TRBD1 for D (5 bases). Germline CDR1 reads SGHDT; CDR2 reads YYEEEE. The CDR3 is 14 amino acids. Trimming removed 4 bases at V and 2 bases at J, with 12 bases between. CDR3 sequence: CASSASGTNTEAFF. The CDR3, as DNA: TGTGCCAGCAGCGCATCCGGGACTAACACTGAAGCTTTCTTT. Looking up the rest from reference TRBV5-6 and TRBJ1-1 gives the full variable domain: DAGVTQSPTHLIKTRGQQVTLRCSPKSGHDTVSWYQQALGQGPQFIFQYYEEEERQRGNFPDRFSGHQFPNYSSELNVNALLLGDSALYLCASSASGTNTEAFFGQGTRLTVV.

The chain couples TRBV30 to TRBJ1-6; 7 nucleotides line up with TRBD1. There are 13 residues in the CDR3. Trimming removed 0 bases from V and 8 bases from J; junction bases left unmatched: 1. Germline V CDR1 and CDR2: GTSNPN, SVGIG (reference sequence). The DNA for the CDR3 is TGTGCCTGGAGTGTACAGGGGCATTCACCCCTCCACTTT. This encodes CAWSVQGHSPLHF.

The chain has TRBV7-2 and TRBJ1-5; the D gene is possibly TRBD1 (5 bases). Germline V lookup: CDR1 SGHTA, CDR2 FQGNSA. This CDR3 is 13 amino acids long. V was cut by 8 bases and J by 7 bases, with 15 bases left in between. DNA for the CDR3: TGTGCCAGCGGGGCCGGCGCGGGACAGCCCCAGCATTTT. It codes for CASGAGAGQPQHF.

The chain links TRBV6-5 to TRBJ2-5; D is possibly TRBD1 (6 bases). With 6 bases removed from V and 0 bases from J, the gap between germline ends came to 11 bases. Germline CDR1 reads MNHEY; CDR2 reads SVGAGI. The CDR3 consists of 14 residues. The CDR3 protein is CASRNTGNQETQYF. In DNA, the CDR3 is TGTGCCAGCAGAAACACAGGGAACCAAGAGACCCAGTACTTC.

The chain recombines TRBV6-6 with TRBJ2-1; TRBD2 matches at 10 bases. CDR3 length: 15 amino acids. The trim removed 5 bases at V and 6 bases at J, leaving 7 bases unmatched. The germline CDR1 and CDR2 sequences are MNHNY and SVGAGI (reference sequence). The DNA of the CDR3 is TGTGCCAGCAGTACGTCTAGCGGGAGTATCAATGAGCAGTTCTTC. Its translation: CASSTSSGSINEQFF.

The CDR3 reads CASSSRTANTEAFF. CDR3 sequence (DNA): TGTGCCAGCAGCTCTCGGACAGCAAACACTGAAGCTTTCTTT. This chain connects TRBV7-8 to TRBJ1-1; D is perhaps TRBD1 (6 bases). V lost 4 bases and J 2 bases, leaving 11 bases between the germline ends. This CDR3 region has 14 residues. Germline V gene data show CDR1 as SGHVS and CDR2 as FQNEAQ.